This T cell receptor beta chain came from a study of shared clonotypes between healthy human individuals. The germline V gene encodes CDR1 WSHSY and CDR2 SAAADI. With V trimmed by 6 bases and J by 4 bases, 11 bases remained unmatched. CDR3 length: 16 amino acids. Method: immunoSEQ multiplex PCR; TCRdb's copy keeps in-frame clones and lacks some. The sample consists of more than 2 million clones, 90% to 95% of them appearing once. Selected positively for CCR7 and CD45RO-negative, naive CD8 cells excluded terminally differentiated effector memory CD45RA+ cells. The receptor was isolated from a young man in good health. Some clones in this sample may be carry-over from other donors' samples. The sample consisted of naive CD8+ T cells from PBMCs. The rearrangement uses TRBV10-2 and TRBJ2-7; TRBD1 matches at 11 bases. As DNA, the CDR3 is TGCGCCAGCAGGGGGACAGGGGGAATCGGAACATACGAGCAGTACTTC. It encodes CASRGTGGIGTYEQYF.